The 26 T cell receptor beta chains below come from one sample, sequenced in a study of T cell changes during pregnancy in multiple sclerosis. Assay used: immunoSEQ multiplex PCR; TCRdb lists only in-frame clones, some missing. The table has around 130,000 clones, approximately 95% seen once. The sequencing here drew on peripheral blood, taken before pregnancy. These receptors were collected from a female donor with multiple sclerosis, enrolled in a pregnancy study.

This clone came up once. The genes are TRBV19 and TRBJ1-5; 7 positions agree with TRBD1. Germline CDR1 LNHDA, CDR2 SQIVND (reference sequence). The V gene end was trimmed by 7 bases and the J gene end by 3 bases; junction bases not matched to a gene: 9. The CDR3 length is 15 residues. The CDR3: CASIPGGQINQPQHF. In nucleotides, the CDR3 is TGTGCCAGTATCCCAGGGGGGCAGATCAATCAGCCCCAGCATTTT.

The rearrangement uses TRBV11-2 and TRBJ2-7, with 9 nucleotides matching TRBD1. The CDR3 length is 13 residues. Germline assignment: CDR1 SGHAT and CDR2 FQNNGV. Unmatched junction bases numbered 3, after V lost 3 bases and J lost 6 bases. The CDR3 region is CASSFDRGVEQYF. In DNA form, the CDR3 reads TGTGCCAGCAGCTTTGACAGGGGGGTCGAGCAGTACTTC.

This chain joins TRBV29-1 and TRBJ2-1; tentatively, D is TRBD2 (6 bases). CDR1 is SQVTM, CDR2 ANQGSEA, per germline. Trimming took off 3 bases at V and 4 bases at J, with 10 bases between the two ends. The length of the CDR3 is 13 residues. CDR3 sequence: CSVEGGAYNEQFF. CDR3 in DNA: TGCAGCGTTGAGGGAGGTGCTTACAATGAGCAGTTCTTC.

The CDR3 DNA reads as TGTGCCATCAGACGGGGGTTTGAGGACACTGAAGCTTTCTTT. Amino acids: CAIRRGFEDTEAFF. The chain combines TRBV10-3 with TRBJ1-1; TRBD1 might be the D (5 bases). The germline V gene encodes CDR1 ENHRY and CDR2 SYGVKD. This CDR3 spans 14 amino acids. The ends were cut back, 6 bases at V and 3 bases at J, with 14 bases in the middle.

In nucleotides, the CDR3 is TGCGCCAGCAGCTCAGTCGGGAGGGGTGGGGATACGCAGTATTTT. Translating it yields CASSSVGRGGDTQYF. The chain uses TRBV5-1 and TRBJ2-3, with 8 positions matching TRBD2. This CDR3 region has 15 residues. The V segment lost 3 bases and the J segment 6 bases; nucleotides outside the gene matches: 9. Germline CDR1 reads SGHRS; CDR2 reads YFSETQ.

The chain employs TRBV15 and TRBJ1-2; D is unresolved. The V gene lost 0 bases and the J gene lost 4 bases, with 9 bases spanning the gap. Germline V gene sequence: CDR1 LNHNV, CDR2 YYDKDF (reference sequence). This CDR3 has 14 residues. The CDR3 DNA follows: TGTGCCACCAGCAGAGATGTACTCGTCTATGGCTACACCTTC. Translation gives CATSRDVLVYGYTF.

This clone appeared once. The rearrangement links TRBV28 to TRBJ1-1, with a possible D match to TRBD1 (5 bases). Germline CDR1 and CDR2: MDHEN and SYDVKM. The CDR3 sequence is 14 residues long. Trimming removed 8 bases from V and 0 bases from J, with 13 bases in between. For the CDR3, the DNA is TGTGCCAGCCCCCCCGCAGGGATGAACACTGAAGCTTTCTTT. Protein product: CASPPAGMNTEAFF.

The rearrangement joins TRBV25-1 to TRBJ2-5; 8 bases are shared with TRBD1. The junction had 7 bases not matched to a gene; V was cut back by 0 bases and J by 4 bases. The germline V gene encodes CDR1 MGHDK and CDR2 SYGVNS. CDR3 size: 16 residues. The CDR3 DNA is TGTGCCAGCAGTGAATATACCCGGACAGGGCGAGAGACCCAGTACTTC. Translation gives CASSEYTRTGRETQYF. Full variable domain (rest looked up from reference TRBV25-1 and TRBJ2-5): EADIYQTPRYLVIGTGKKITLECSQTMGHDKMYWYQQDPGMELHLIHYSYGVNSTEKGDLSSESTVSRIRTEHFPLTLESARPSHTSQYLCASSEYTRTGRETQYFGPGTRLLVL.

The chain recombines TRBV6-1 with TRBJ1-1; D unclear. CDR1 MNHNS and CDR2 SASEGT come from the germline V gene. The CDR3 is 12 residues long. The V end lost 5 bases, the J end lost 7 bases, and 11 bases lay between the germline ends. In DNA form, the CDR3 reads TGTGCCAGCAGTCCCCGGCCGGGTGAAGCTTTCTTT. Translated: CASSPRPGEAFF.

CDR3 coding DNA: TGTGCCAGCAGCATGGGACAGGCGCCTTCTGGAAACACCATATATTTT. Its protein is CASSMGQAPSGNTIYF. The rearrangement links TRBV7-6 to TRBJ1-3; TRBD1 agrees at 8 bases. J was trimmed by 1 base and V by 5 bases; bases with no gene match: 7. Germline V gene lookup returns CDR1 SGHVS and CDR2 FNYEAQ. The CDR3 is made up of 16 amino acids.

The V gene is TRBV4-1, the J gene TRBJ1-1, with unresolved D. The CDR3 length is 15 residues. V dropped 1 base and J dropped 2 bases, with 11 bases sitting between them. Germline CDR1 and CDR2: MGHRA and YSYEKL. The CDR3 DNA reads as TGCGCCAGCAGCCAAGTCCCAGGTCCAAACACTGAAGCTTTCTTT. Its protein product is CASSQVPGPNTEAFF.

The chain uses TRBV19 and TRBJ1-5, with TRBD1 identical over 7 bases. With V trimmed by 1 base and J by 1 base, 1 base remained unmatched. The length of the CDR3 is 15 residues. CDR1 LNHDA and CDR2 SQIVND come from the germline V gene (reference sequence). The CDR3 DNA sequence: TGTGCCAGTAGTATAGCAGGGGGGAGCAATCAGCCCCAGCATTTT. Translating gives CASSIAGGSNQPQHF.

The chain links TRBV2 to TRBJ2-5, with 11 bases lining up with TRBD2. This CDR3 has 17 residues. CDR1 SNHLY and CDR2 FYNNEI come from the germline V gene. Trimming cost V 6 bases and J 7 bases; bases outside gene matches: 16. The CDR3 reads CASSLPGLADLRGTQYF. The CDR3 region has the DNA TGTGCCAGCAGCCTCCCGGGACTAGCGGACCTCCGTGGGACCCAGTACTTC. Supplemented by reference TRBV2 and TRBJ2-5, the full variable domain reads EPEVTQTPSHQVTQMGQEVILRCVPISNHLYFYWYRQILGQKVEFLVSFYNNEISEKSEIFDDQFSVERPDGSNFTLKIRSTKLEDSAMYFCASSLPGLADLRGTQYFGPGTRLLVL.

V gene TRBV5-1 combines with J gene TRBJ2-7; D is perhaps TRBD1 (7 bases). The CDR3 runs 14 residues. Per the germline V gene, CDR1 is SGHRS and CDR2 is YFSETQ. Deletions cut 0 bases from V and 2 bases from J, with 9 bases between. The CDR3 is CASSLGGTAYEQYF. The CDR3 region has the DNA TGCGCCAGCAGCTTGGGCGGGACAGCCTACGAGCAGTACTTC.

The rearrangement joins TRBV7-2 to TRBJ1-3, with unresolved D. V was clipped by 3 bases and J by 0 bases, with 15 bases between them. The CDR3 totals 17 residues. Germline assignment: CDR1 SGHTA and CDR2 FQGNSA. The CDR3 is CASSLRVSSYSGNTIYF. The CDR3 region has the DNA TGTGCCAGCAGCTTGCGAGTTAGCAGTTACTCTGGAAACACCATATATTTT.

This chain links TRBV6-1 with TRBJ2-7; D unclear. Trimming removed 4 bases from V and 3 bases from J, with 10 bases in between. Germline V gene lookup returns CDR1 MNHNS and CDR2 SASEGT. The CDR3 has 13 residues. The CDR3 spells CASSVLESYEQYF. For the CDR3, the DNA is TGTGCCAGCAGTGTCCTTGAGAGCTACGAGCAGTACTTC.

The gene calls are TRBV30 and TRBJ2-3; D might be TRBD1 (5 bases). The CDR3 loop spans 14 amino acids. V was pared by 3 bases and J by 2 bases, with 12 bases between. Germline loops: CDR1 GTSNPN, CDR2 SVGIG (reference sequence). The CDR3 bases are TGTGCCTGGAGAGGGGCCCCAATCACAGATACGCAGTATTTT. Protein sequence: CAWRGAPITDTQYF.

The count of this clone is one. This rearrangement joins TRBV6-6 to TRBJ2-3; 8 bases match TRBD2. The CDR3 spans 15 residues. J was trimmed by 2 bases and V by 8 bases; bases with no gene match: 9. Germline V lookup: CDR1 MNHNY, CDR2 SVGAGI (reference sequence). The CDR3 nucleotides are TGTGCCAGCGCCCGCGGGGGGCAAAACACAGATACGCAGTATTTT. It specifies CASARGGQNTDTQYF.

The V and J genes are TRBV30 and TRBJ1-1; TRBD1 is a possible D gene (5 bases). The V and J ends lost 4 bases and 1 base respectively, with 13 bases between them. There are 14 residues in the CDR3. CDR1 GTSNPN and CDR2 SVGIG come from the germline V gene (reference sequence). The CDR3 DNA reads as TGTGCCTGGACCTTTGGGGCTTCGAACACTGAAGCTTTCTTT. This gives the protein CAWTFGASNTEAFF.

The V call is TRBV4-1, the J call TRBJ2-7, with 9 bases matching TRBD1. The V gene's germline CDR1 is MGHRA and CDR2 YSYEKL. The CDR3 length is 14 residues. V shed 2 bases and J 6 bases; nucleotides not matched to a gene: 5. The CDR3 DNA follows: TGCGCCAGCAGCCAAACCGGGACAGGGCGCGAGCAGTACTTC. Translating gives CASSQTGTGREQYF.

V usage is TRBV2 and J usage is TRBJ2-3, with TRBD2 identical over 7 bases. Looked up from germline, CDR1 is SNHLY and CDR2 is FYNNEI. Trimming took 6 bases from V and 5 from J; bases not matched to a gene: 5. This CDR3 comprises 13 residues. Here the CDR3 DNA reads TGTGCCAGCAGACGACTAGCTGTAGATACGCAGTATTTT. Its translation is CASRRLAVDTQYF.

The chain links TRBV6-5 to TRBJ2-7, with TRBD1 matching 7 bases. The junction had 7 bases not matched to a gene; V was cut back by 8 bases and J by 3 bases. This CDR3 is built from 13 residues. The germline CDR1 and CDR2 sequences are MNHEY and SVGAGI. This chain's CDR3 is CASGRDRGYEQYF. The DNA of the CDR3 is TGTGCCAGCGGAAGGGACAGAGGCTACGAGCAGTACTTC.

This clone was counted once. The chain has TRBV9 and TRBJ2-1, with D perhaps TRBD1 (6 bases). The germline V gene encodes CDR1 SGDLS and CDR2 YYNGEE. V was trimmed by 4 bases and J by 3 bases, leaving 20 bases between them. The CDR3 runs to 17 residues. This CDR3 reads CASSFTIRDTLYNEQFF. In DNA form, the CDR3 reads TGTGCCAGCAGCTTCACGATCCGGGACACACTCTACAATGAGCAGTTCTTC.

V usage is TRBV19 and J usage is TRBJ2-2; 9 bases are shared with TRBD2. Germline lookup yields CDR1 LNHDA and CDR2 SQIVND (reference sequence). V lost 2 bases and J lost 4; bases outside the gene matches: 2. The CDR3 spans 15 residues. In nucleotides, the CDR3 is TGTGCCAGTAGTATAACTAGCGGGTCCACCGGGGAGCTGTTTTTT. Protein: CASSITSGSTGELFF.

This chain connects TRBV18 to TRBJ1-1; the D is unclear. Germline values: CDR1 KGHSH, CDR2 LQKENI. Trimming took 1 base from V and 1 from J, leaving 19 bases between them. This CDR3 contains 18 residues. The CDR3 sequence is CASSPLGPGRAKNTEAFF. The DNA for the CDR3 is TGTGCCAGCTCACCACTAGGCCCGGGTCGAGCAAAGAACACTGAAGCTTTCTTT.

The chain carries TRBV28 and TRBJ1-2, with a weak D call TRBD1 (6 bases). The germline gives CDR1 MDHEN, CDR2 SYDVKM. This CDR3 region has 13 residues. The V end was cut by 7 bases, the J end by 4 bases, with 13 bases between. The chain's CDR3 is CASNFQGFYGYTF. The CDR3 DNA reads TGTGCCAGCAACTTCCAGGGGTTCTATGGCTACACCTTC.